The 8 T cell receptor beta chains below come from one sample, sequenced in a study of T-cell memory formation after mild COVID-19. TCRdb redid the calling of the 5' RACE reads with MiXCR, one entry per CDR3 protein. Of just over 350,000 distinct CDR3 sequences in the sample, under 15% are singletons; the top ten hold roughly 22%. Sequencing was carried out using PBMCs or a T cell subset sorted from them (not recorded which). The receptors come from a man between 18 and 29 years old who had mild COVID-19 (a few samples of this study predate the infection). Cell type and time point are not known.

This clonotype has just a few counts. The chain uses TRBV9 and TRBJ1-1; D unclear. The CDR3 runs to 14 residues. The germline gives CDR1 SGDLS, CDR2 YYNGEE. Between the trimmed V and J ends, which lost 3 bases and 2 bases, there was a span of 11 bases. The CDR3, as DNA: TGTGCCAGCAGCGGGACGGAGAGAAACACTGAAGCTTTCTTT. Translated, it gives CASSGTERNTEAFF.

V and J are TRBV12-3 or TRBV12-4 and TRBJ1-2; D is perhaps TRBD1 (6 bases). The CDR3 is 13 amino acids. V lost 6 bases, J lost 7 bases, and 15 bases lay in between. Written as DNA, the CDR3 is TGTGCCAGCAGCAACAGGGAGTTCGGTGGCTACACCTTC. Translating gives CASSNREFGGYTF.

The V and J genes are TRBV5-1 and TRBJ2-4; 7 nucleotides match TRBD2. With 1 base clipped from V and 10 bases from J, the junction kept 5 bases outside the gene matches. Germline CDR1 SGHRS, CDR2 YFSETQ. The CDR3 is 13 amino acids. The CDR3 nucleotides are TGCGCCAGCAGCTTGACTAGCGACGATATTCAGTACTTC. Amino acid sequence: CASSLTSDDIQYF.

This clonotype was seen a few times. This chain connects TRBV2 to TRBJ1-5; D is possibly TRBD1 (6 bases). V was cut by 7 bases and J by 7 bases, with 14 bases left in between. This CDR3 is 13 amino acids long. The V gene's germline CDR1 is SNHLY and CDR2 FYNNEI. The CDR3 sequence: CASNPQGQQPQHF. The CDR3 DNA reads as TGTGCCAGCAATCCACAGGGACAACAGCCCCAGCATTTT.

The chain employs TRBV5-6 and TRBJ1-2; maybe TRBD1 (5 bases). The length of the CDR3 is 13 residues. Germline V lookup: CDR1 SGHDT, CDR2 YYEEEE. Deletions cut 3 bases from V and 6 bases from J, with 12 bases between. Here the CDR3 reads CASSWQGLDGYTF. In DNA form, the CDR3 reads TGTGCCAGCAGCTGGCAGGGTTTGGATGGCTACACCTTC.

V and J are TRBV15 and TRBJ1-3; D is undetermined. Germline values: CDR1 LNHNV, CDR2 YYDKDF (reference sequence). The CDR3 extends over 13 amino acids. Trimming stripped 1 base from V and 4 bases from J, with 5 bases between. For the CDR3, the DNA is TGTGCCACCAGCAGAGGGTCCGGAAACACCATATATTTT. Translated, it gives CATSRGSGNTIYF.

This CDR3 reads CASSSPRVANYGYTF. CDR3 DNA: TGTGCCAGCAGCTCCCCCAGGGTAGCTAACTATGGCTACACCTTC. The V and J genes are TRBV11-2 and TRBJ1-2; D may be TRBD1 (5 bases). The CDR3 contains 15 residues. Germline V CDR1 and CDR2: SGHAT, FQNNGV. The ends were cut back, 4 bases at V and 0 bases at J, with 12 bases in the middle.

This clonotype was seen only a few times. The chain couples TRBV2 to TRBJ1-1; 9 nucleotides align to TRBD1. CDR1 is SNHLY and CDR2 is FYNNEI in the germline V gene. Losses at the gene ends were 7 bases for V and 3 bases for J; bases not matched to a gene: 6. The CDR3 is 14 residues long. The CDR3: CASKRTGEDTEAFF. The CDR3 DNA reads as TGTGCCAGCAAGAGGACAGGGGAGGACACTGAAGCTTTCTTT.